This TCR beta chain was obtained from a study of cytomegalovirus exposure and HLA in healthy donors. Study summary: Some 200 million T cells yielded 100 million or so unique TCR beta sequences in earlier analysis. Study conclusions and caveats: Per a later analysis, about 18,000 TCR beta sequences showed association with HLA alleles at 0.05 false discovery rate. Relative to equally common others, HLA-associated TCR beta chains showed greater clonal expansion in a later analysis. A later analysis showed TCR association rates differing by HLA locus, peaking at DRB1 and lowest at HLA-C.

In regard to this clone: Its antigen is unknown.

Trimming at V came to 4 bases and at J to 5 bases, leaving 6 bases not matched to a gene. The CDR3 covers 14 residues. CDR1 is MGHRA and CDR2 is YSYEKL in the germline V gene. Researchers ran the PCR with 60 Vbeta and 13 Jbeta primers. Sequenced by immunoSEQ multiplex PCR; TCRdb stores in-frame clones only, minus some. Seen in this sample are 45,000 or so clones; the ten most common clones hold 6.5% to 10%. The sample taken for sequencing was PBMCs. The genes are TRBV4-1 and TRBJ2-5; TRBD1 agrees at 8 bases. This receptor was obtained from a male donor in good health and CMV-seronegative. DNA of the CDR3: TGCGCCAGCAGCCCGGGACAGGCCATGGAGACCCAGTACTTC. Translation: CASSPGQAMETQYF.